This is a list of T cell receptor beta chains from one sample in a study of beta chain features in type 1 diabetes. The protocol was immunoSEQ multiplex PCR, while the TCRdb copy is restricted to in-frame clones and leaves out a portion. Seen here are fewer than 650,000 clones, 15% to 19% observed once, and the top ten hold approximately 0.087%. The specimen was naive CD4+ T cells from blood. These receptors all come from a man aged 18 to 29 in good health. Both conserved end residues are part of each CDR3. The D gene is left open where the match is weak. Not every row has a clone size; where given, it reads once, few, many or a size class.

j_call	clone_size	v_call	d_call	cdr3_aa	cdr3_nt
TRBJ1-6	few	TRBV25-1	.	CASSTPGAFSPLHF	TGTGCCAGCAGCACACCGGGGGCCTTCTCACCCCTCCACTTT
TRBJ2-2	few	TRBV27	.	CASSFKPNTANTGELFF	TGTGCCAGCAGTTTCAAGCCTAACACGGCAAACACCGGGGAGCTGTTTTTT
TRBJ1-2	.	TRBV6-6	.	CASSYSGRDYGYTF	TGTGCCAGCAGTTACTCAGGCAGGGACTATGGCTACACCTTC
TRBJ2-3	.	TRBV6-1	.	CASSGPGLLTDTQYF	TGTGCCAGCAGTGGCCCGGGACTTCTCACAGATACGCAGTATTTT
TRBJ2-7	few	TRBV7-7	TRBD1	CASSLGQGAIYEQYF	TGTGCTAGCAGCTTAGGGCAGGGGGCTATCTACGAGCAGTACTTC
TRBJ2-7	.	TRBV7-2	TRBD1	CASSVRQGSSSYEQYF	TGTGCCAGCAGCGTTCGACAGGGCTCGAGCTCCTACGAGCAGTACTTC
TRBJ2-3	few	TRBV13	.	CASSLLQQSTDTQYF	TGTGCCAGCAGCTTATTGCAACAAAGCACAGATACGCAGTATTTT
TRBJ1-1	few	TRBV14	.	CASSQEMNTEAFF	TGTGCCAGCAGCCAAGAGATGAACACTGAAGCTTTCTTT
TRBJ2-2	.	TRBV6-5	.	CASRDGGSGELFF	TGTGCCAGCAGAGACGGAGGGTCCGGGGAGCTGTTTTTT
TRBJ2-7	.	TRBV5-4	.	CASSLDYSYEQYF	TGTGCCAGCAGCCTCGACTATTCCTACGAGCAGTACTTC
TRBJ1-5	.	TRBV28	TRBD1	CASRSGGRSNQPQHF	TGTGCCAGCAGATCAGGGGGCCGCAGCAATCAGCCCCAGCATTTT
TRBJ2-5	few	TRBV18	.	CASSRSGTQYF	TGTGCCAGCTCAAGATCCGGGACCCAGTACTTC
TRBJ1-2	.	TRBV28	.	CASSPLPYGYTF	TGTGCCAGCAGTCCCCTACCTTATGGCTACACCTTC
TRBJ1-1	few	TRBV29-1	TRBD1	CSGDDRGNTEAFF	TGCAGCGGCGACGACAGGGGGAACACTGAAGCTTTCTTT
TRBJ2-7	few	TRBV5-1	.	CASSLVSYEQYF	TGCGCCAGCAGCTTGGTATCCTACGAGCAGTACTTC
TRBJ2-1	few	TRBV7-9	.	CASSFGRGSYNEQFF	TGTGCCAGCAGCTTCGGAAGGGGCTCCTACAATGAGCAGTTCTTC
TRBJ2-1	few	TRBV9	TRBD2	CASSARTSGRAYNEQFF	TGTGCCAGCAGCGCCCGGACTAGCGGGAGGGCCTACAATGAGCAGTTCTTC
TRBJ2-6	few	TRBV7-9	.	CASSTQGSGANVLTF	TGTGCCAGCAGCACCCAGGGCTCTGGGGCCAACGTCCTGACTTTC
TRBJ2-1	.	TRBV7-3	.	CASSLTLKDEQFF	TGTGCCAGCAGCTTAACGTTGAAGGATGAGCAGTTCTTC
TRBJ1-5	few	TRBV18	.	CASSPPAGSQHF	TGTGCCAGCTCACCACCGGCGGGGTCACAGCATTTT
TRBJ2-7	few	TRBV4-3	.	CASSQESSLSLAYEQYF	TGCGCCAGCAGCCAAGAGTCCTCTTTATCCCTTGCCTACGAGCAGTACTTC
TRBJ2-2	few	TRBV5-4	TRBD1	CASSHVTGGHGELFF	TGTGCCAGCAGCCATGTGACAGGGGGCCACGGGGAGCTGTTTTTT
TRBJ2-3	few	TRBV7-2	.	CATRSGRADTQYF	TGTGCCACCCGAAGCGGGCGGGCAGATACGCAGTATTTT
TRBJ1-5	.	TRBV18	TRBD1	CASSPGQNQPQHF	TGTGCCAGCTCACCGGGACAGAATCAGCCCCAGCATTTT
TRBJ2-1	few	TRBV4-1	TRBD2	CASSQDYAGGLNEQFF	TGCGCCAGCAGCCAAGATTACGCGGGGGGGCTCAATGAGCAGTTCTTC
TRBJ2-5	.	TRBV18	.	CASSPTDGPQYF	TGTGCCAGCTCACCCACGGACGGTCCCCAGTACTTC
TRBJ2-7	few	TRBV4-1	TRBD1	CASSYSTGGGYEQYF	TGCGCCAGCAGCTACTCGACAGGGGGCGGGTACGAGCAGTACTTC